Presented here are 14 T cell receptor beta chains from one specimen sequenced in a study of shared clonotypes between healthy human individuals. Assay used: immunoSEQ multiplex PCR; TCRdb lists only in-frame clones, some missing. The sample has some 2.1 million clones; about 95% are singletons. CD45RO-negative, CCR7-selected cells formed the naive CD8 fraction, which excluded terminally differentiated effector memory CD45RA+ cells. The sample taken for sequencing was naive CD8+ T cells sorted from blood. These TCRs come from a man aged 18 to 29 in good health.

The CDR3 region has the DNA TGTGCCAGCAGTTACCCAGGGGCAGGGCAAGGGGCTTTCTTT. Protein sequence: CASSYPGAGQGAFF. The rearrangement uses TRBV6-6 and TRBJ1-1, with TRBD1 as a possible D gene (6 bases). The CDR3 has 14 amino acids. The ends were cut back, 2 bases at V and 11 bases at J, with 18 bases in the middle. Germline V gene data show CDR1 as MNHNY and CDR2 as SVGAGI (reference sequence).

V gene TRBV7-8 combines with J gene TRBJ1-1; no firm D call. This CDR3 is built from 14 residues. Germline CDR1 is SGHVS and CDR2 is FQNEAQ. Deletions cut 7 bases from V and 1 base from J, with 13 bases between. The CDR3 is CASNPIGGNTEAFF. CDR3 DNA: TGTGCCAGCAATCCCATCGGCGGGAACACTGAAGCTTTCTTT.

V gene TRBV29-1 combines with J gene TRBJ2-2, with D unresolved. V was cut by 0 bases and J by 1 base, with 9 bases left in between. CDR1 is SQVTM, CDR2 ANQGSEA, per germline. This CDR3 is 15 amino acids long. The CDR3 DNA reads TGCAGCGTTGAAGAAGTCGGTCAGAACACCGGGGAGCTGTTTTTT. Protein product: CSVEEVGQNTGELFF.

A single count supports this clone. The CDR3 DNA is TGCAGTGCTATAGCCGGGGAGCTGTTTTTT. Amino acid sequence: CSAIAGELFF. This chain uses TRBV20-1 with TRBJ2-2; D is unclear. CDR3 length equals 10 residues. Trimming removed 4 bases at V and 6 bases at J, with 3 bases between. Per the germline V gene, CDR1 is DFQATT and CDR2 is SNEGSKA (reference sequence).

The rearrangement uses TRBV19 and TRBJ1-3; D perhaps matches TRBD1 (6 bases). This CDR3 has 15 residues. CDR1 is LNHDA and CDR2 is SQIVND in the germline V gene (reference sequence). Trimming took off 5 bases at V and 7 bases at J, with 18 bases between the two ends. The CDR3 coding sequence is TGTGCCAGTAGTCCGAGGACAGCGTGGGAGAACACCATATATTTT. As protein: CASSPRTAWENTIYF.

The chain uses TRBV6-6 and TRBJ1-4, with D possibly TRBD1 on 5 matching bases. The V and J ends lost 4 bases and 6 bases respectively, with 12 bases between them. Germline CDR1 reads MNHNY; CDR2 reads SVGAGI (reference sequence). The CDR3 is made up of 14 amino acids. The CDR3 sequence is CASSWDGLDEKLFF. In DNA form, the CDR3 reads TGTGCCAGCAGTTGGGACGGATTAGATGAAAAACTGTTTTTT.

The rearrangement links TRBV18 to TRBJ1-5; D ambiguous. The CDR3 extends over 15 amino acids. V was shortened by 1 base and J by 7 bases, with 14 bases between the two germline ends. Germline CDR1 KGHSH, CDR2 LQKENI. The CDR3 sequence is CASSPQSARFQPQHF. CDR3 bases: TGTGCCAGCTCACCACAGTCGGCTCGGTTCCAGCCCCAGCATTTT.

With regard to this clone: This specimen includes other DNA sequences encoding the same CDR3. The J gene is TRBJ1-5, the V gene TRBV28; perhaps TRBD1 as D (5 bases). The germline V gene encodes CDR1 MDHEN and CDR2 SYDVKM. Between the trimmed V and J ends, which lost 5 bases and 7 bases, there was a span of 12 bases. The CDR3 consists of 13 residues. DNA for the CDR3: TGTGCCAGCAGTACCGGGACCGGCCAGCCCCAGCATTTT. Translation: CASSTGTGQPQHF.

V usage is TRBV10-3 and J usage is TRBJ2-5; TRBD2 matches at 8 bases. The germline V gene has CDR1 ENHRY and CDR2 SYGVKD. J gave up 1 base and V 3 bases, and 4 bases lay outside the gene matches. The CDR3 spans 15 residues. The CDR3 sequence: CAISDLAGFQETQYF. The CDR3 DNA reads TGTGCCATCAGTGATCTAGCGGGTTTCCAAGAGACCCAGTACTTC.

The rearrangement links TRBV5-8 to TRBJ2-5, with 10 bases aligning to TRBD2. Germline V gene sequence: CDR1 SGHTS, CDR2 YDEGEE. V dropped 4 bases and J dropped 6; count of bases not matched to a gene: 9. This CDR3 contains 15 residues. CDR3 bases: TGTGCCAGCAGCCCCAGAACTAGCGGGACGAAGACCCAGTACTTC. This gives the protein CASSPRTSGTKTQYF.

V gene TRBV5-6 combines with J gene TRBJ2-7; D is perhaps TRBD2 (6 bases). Germline V CDR1 and CDR2: SGHDT, YYEEEE. V was cut by 4 bases and J by 2 bases, with 16 bases left in between. The CDR3 totals 15 residues. The CDR3 region has the DNA TGTGCCAGCAGCCTCTGGTGGGGGGAGCCCTACGAGCAGTACTTC. Its protein is CASSLWWGEPYEQYF.

This chain links TRBV30 with TRBJ2-4, with D perhaps being TRBD1 or TRBD2 (5 bases each). The CDR3 spans 12 residues. The germline V gene encodes CDR1 GTSNPN and CDR2 SVGIG (reference sequence). Trimming pared 4 bases from V and 9 bases from J, leaving 13 bases between. Written as DNA, the CDR3 is TGTGCCTGGACGGACGGGACGGGCATTCAGTACTTC. It translates to CAWTDGTGIQYF.

The chain links TRBV11-3 to TRBJ2-7; D is unclear. Trimming took 4 bases from V and 1 from J, leaving 8 bases between them. There are 13 residues in the CDR3. Germline loops: CDR1 SGHNT, CDR2 YENEEA. In DNA form, the CDR3 reads TGTGCCAGCAGCTCGGCGACGTCCTACGAGCAGTACTTC. Its protein is CASSSATSYEQYF.

This clone was counted once. The sample contains more than one DNA sequence encoding this CDR3. This chain joins TRBV4-3 and TRBJ2-7, with a weak D call TRBD2 (5 bases). Trimming took off 0 bases at V and 3 bases at J, with 9 bases between the two ends. The CDR3 totals 14 residues. The germline gives CDR1 LGHNA, CDR2 YSLEER. The CDR3 loop reads CASSQDRGYYEQYF. The CDR3 region has the DNA TGCGCCAGCAGCCAAGACCGGGGTTACTACGAGCAGTACTTC.